This T cell receptor beta chain was identified in a study of cytomegalovirus exposure and HLA in healthy donors. Sequencing was performed with immunoSEQ multiplex PCR; in TCRdb, only in-frame clones are kept and a portion is missing. Among 150,000 or so clones listed, about 89% were seen once. From germline, CDR1 is MGHRA and CDR2 YSYEKL. Trimming cost V 0 bases and J 2 bases, with 4 bases left between them. This CDR3 region has 13 residues. Comments on this clone: Its matching antigen is unknown.

Findings of the study overall: Cytomegalovirus status was reportedly diagnosed by the classifier with high sensitivity and specificity. The authors enumerated roughly 160 TCR beta chains as linked to cytomegalovirus. The tendency of first-cohort TCR clusters to co-occur in the 120 or so validation repertoires emerged from a later analysis.

This receptor was taken from a young man in good health and CMV-seropositive. Material for sequencing was PBMCs. The chain combines TRBV4-1 with TRBJ1-1; D is ambiguous. CDR3: CASSQDRNTEAFF. The CDR3 DNA reads as TGCGCCAGCAGCCAAGACCGTAACACTGAAGCTTTCTTT.